This T cell receptor beta chain derives from a study of blood T cell repertoires in COVID-19 (TCRdb year 2020). About the investigation overall: Samples covering the acute and convalescent phases of COVID-19 were provided by collaborators in the United States, Italy and Spain. Samples came from the ongoing ImmuneRACE study (first 160 participants) plus 1,254 subjects from 6 global collaborators. Subjects who had been exposed to COVID-19, were actively infected with it, or had recovered from it provided the deeply sampled blood TCRbeta repertoires that made up the dataset. Where HLA class I and class II types were available, the types were taken from metadata supplied by the sample provider, not from assay-based typing. Sample metadata almost always included a de-identified subject ID, COVID-19 status, age in years and sex. The repertoires were made available in a free public database intended to serve as a resource for research on the immune response to SARS-CoV-2. The prospective study material was composed of cDNA or gDNA derived from T cells, B-cell-depleted T cells, or PBMCs.

TCRbeta CDR3 regions were amplified from genomic DNA by means of the immunoSEQ Assay, a bias-controlled multiplex PCR. The study's own analysis went as follows. Within the assay, amplification of reference gene primers was used to estimate how many nucleated cells each sample contained. Sequence reads were collapsed and filtered to measure the absolute abundance of every unique TCRbeta CDR3 rearrangement. For each sample, productive Simpson clonality was calculated as the square root of Simpson's diversity index across productive rearrangements. The immuneACCESS repertoire file appears here via TCRdb, limited to in-frame rearrangements. These files lack a portion of the clones; in checked studies, under half of the deficit traces to unresolved V genes, and the cause of the others is not known. V, J and clone size were drawn from that table, and D and trimming were deduced from the DNA. Across this sample there are about 200,000 clones, with 60% to 85% seen only once. The ten largest clones add up to less than 7% of the sample.

Each collaborating institution followed its own protocols to collect whole blood in K2EDTA tubes. For TCRbeta analysis, collaborator samples were shipped as frozen whole blood, as isolated PBMCs, or as DNA extracted from either sample type. Broad study findings and their caveats: How much clinical and demographic metadata was included differed by source and by participant, and the metadata was provided uncurated.

V was cut back by 0 bases and J by 7 bases, leaving a gap of 12 bases between them. CDR1 and CDR2 are drawn from the germline V gene: SGHAT, FQNNGV. Inclusive of the bounding cysteine and phenylalanine, the CDR3 is 14 residues long. This entry keeps only the CDR3 DNA: 42 bases, framed from base 1. Regarding this clone: Its antigen target is currently unknown. It has no much larger one-base neighbor in the sample; base qualities were not kept.

Sequencing was done on a sample of peripheral blood. The rearrangement joined TRBV11-2 to TRBJ2-5, with TRBD1 as a weak D call on 5 bases. This clonotype was sampled from a woman in her 70s with acute or convalescent COVID-19. The CDR3 reads as follows: CASSLDPATGTQYF. The DNA reads as follows: TGTGCCAGCAGCTTAGATCCGGCCACAGGGACCCAGTACTTC. The CDR3, completed at both ends by the reference TRBV11-2 and TRBJ2-5 genes, gives the full variable domain EAGVAQSPRYKIIEKRQSVAFWCNPISGHATLYWYQQILGQGPKLLIQFQNNGVVDDSQLPKDRFSAERLKGVDSTLKIQPAKLEDSAVYLCASSLDPATGTQYFGPGTRLLVL.